The next 31 T cell receptor beta chains were all read from a single sample in a study of T cell responses to AZD1222 COVID-19 vaccine. Libraries were prepared by immunoSEQ multiplex PCR; TCRdb keeps only in-frame clonotypes and omits some of them. This table has more than 75,000 clones, 85% to 95% appearing once. The sample here was peripheral blood, taken 28 days after the second AZD1222 dose. The receptor set was obtained from an adult who received the AZD1222 COVID-19 vaccine.

The CDR3 DNA follows: TGTGCCTGGAGTAATCAGGGTTTATCCTACAATGAGCAGTTCTTC. Protein product: CAWSNQGLSYNEQFF. The genes are TRBV30 and TRBJ2-1; a possible D gene is TRBD1 (5 bases). The CDR3 spans 15 residues. Germline V gene sequence: CDR1 GTSNPN, CDR2 SVGIG (reference sequence). Trimming cost V 2 bases and J 1 base, with 12 bases left between them.

V usage is TRBV7-2 and J usage is TRBJ1-5, with no clear D. Trimming pared 1 base from V and 3 bases from J, leaving 4 bases between. Germline CDR1 is SGHTA and CDR2 is FQGNSA. There are 13 residues in the CDR3. The CDR3 protein is CASSLDTNQPQHF. CDR3 in DNA: TGTGCCAGCAGCTTAGACACCAATCAGCCCCAGCATTTT.

The rearrangement links TRBV5-5 to TRBJ2-4; 7 positions match TRBD2. The CDR3 covers 16 residues. V was pared by 2 bases and J by 0 bases, with 5 bases of the junction left unmatched. The germline V gene encodes CDR1 SGHKS and CDR2 YYEKEE (reference sequence). The CDR3: CASSFGGGIAKNIQYF. Written as DNA, the CDR3 is TGTGCCAGCAGCTTCGGCGGGGGTATAGCCAAAAACATTCAGTACTTC. The full variable domain, rest sourced from reference TRBV5-5 and TRBJ2-4, is DAGVTQSPTHLIKTRGQQVTLRCSPISGHKSVSWYQQVLGQGPQFIFQYYEKEERGRGNFPDRFSARQFPNYSSELNVNALLLGDSALYLCASSFGGGIAKNIQYFGAGTRLSVL.

The rearrangement joins TRBV28 to TRBJ2-5, with 9 bases identical to TRBD1. The CDR3 sequence is 16 residues long. V lost 7 bases and J lost 2; bases outside the gene matches: 11. The germline V gene encodes CDR1 MDHEN and CDR2 SYDVKM. The CDR3 here is CASIPHGQGTQETQYF. In DNA form, the CDR3 reads TGTGCCAGCATCCCCCACGGACAGGGGACACAAGAGACCCAGTACTTC.

The rearrangement joins TRBV19 to TRBJ2-7; 8 positions match TRBD2. Germline V gene data show CDR1 as LNHDA and CDR2 as SQIVND (reference sequence). The CDR3 sequence is 14 residues long. V shed 7 bases and J 2 bases; nucleotides not matched to a gene: 7. The CDR3 DNA sequence: TGTGCCAGTAAGGAGAGCGGGAGTGCCTACGAGCAGTACTTC. This encodes CASKESGSAYEQYF.

The chain links TRBV2 to TRBJ1-5; tentatively, D is TRBD1 (6 bases). The CDR3 spans 15 residues. Germline values: CDR1 SNHLY, CDR2 FYNNEI. Trimming shortened V by 3 bases and J by 5 bases, and 14 bases separated the two germline ends. This chain's CDR3 is CASSDATGEYQPQHF. The CDR3 nucleotides read TGTGCCAGCAGTGACGCGACAGGAGAGTATCAGCCCCAGCATTTT. Complete variable domain (other parts from reference TRBV2 and TRBJ1-5): EPEVTQTPSHQVTQMGQEVILRCVPISNHLYFYWYRQILGQKVEFLVSFYNNEISEKSEIFDDQFSVERPDGSNFTLKIRSTKLEDSAMYFCASSDATGEYQPQHFGDGTRLSIL.

V gene TRBV28 combines with J gene TRBJ1-5; 7 nucleotides agree with TRBD1. Germline V gene data show CDR1 as MDHEN and CDR2 as SYDVKM. This CDR3 contains 16 residues. J was trimmed by 3 bases and V by 3 bases; bases with no gene match: 8. This CDR3 reads CASSFSPGQNNQPQHF. Written as DNA, the CDR3 is TGTGCCAGCAGTTTCTCCCCGGGACAGAACAATCAGCCCCAGCATTTT.

The rearrangement uses TRBV30 and TRBJ2-3; 11 bases are shared with TRBD2. The CDR3 totals 13 residues. Trimming took 2 bases from V and 5 from J; bases not matched to a gene: 0. The V gene's germline CDR1 is GTSNPN and CDR2 SVGIG (reference sequence). The DNA for the CDR3 is TGTGCCTGGAGTCTAGCGGGAGGAGATACGCAGTATTTT. Amino acid sequence: CAWSLAGGDTQYF.

This clone has only a few counts. The chain has TRBV29-1 and TRBJ1-3; weak D call: TRBD1 (5 bases). The V end lost 5 bases, the J end lost 4 bases, and 9 bases lay between the germline ends. Per the germline V gene, CDR1 is SQVTM and CDR2 is ANQGSEA. The length of the CDR3 is 12 residues. For the CDR3, the DNA is TGCAGCGTTCGGGGGATCGGAAACACCATATATTTT. As protein: CSVRGIGNTIYF.

V usage is TRBV7-2 and J usage is TRBJ2-2; D is unclear. This CDR3 has 14 residues. V lost 3 bases to trimming and J lost 3 bases, with 8 bases between them. Germline loops: CDR1 SGHTA, CDR2 FQGNSA. The CDR3 is CASSFGLDTGELFF. The CDR3 nucleotides are TGTGCCAGCAGCTTTGGTCTAGACACCGGGGAGCTGTTTTTT.

This chain connects TRBV15 to TRBJ1-1; no definite D call. This CDR3 is 14 amino acids long. Per germline, CDR1 LNHNV and CDR2 YYDKDF (reference sequence). V lost 0 bases and J 5 bases, leaving 10 bases between the germline ends. Written as DNA, the CDR3 is TGTGCCACCAGCAGAGAGGGGTGGCAAACTGAAGCTTTCTTT. Translated: CATSREGWQTEAFF.

The chain has TRBV7-2 and TRBJ1-2; TRBD1 aligns across 11 bases. Germline V gene lookup returns CDR1 SGHTA and CDR2 FQGNSA. V dropped 0 bases and J dropped 3; count of bases not matched to a gene: 0. CDR3 length equals 15 residues. CDR3 in DNA: TGTGCCAGCAGCTTAGCGGGACAGGGGGACTATGGCTACACCTTC. Its translation is CASSLAGQGDYGYTF.

The chain combines TRBV19 with TRBJ1-3; D gene uncertain. From germline, CDR1 is LNHDA and CDR2 SQIVND (reference sequence). Trimming cost V 3 bases and J 0 bases, with 9 bases left between them. There are 15 residues in the CDR3. The CDR3 DNA is TGTGCCAGTAGTATCACGGCGATCTCTGGAAACACCATATATTTT. This codes for CASSITAISGNTIYF.

V is TRBV30 and J is TRBJ2-7; D uncertain. Germline V CDR1 and CDR2: GTSNPN, SVGIG (reference sequence). The V end was cut by 0 bases, the J end by 0 bases, with 6 bases between. CDR3 length: 13 residues. As DNA, the CDR3 is TGTGCCTGGAGTGTAGGCATCTCCTACGAGCAGTACTTC. Translation: CAWSVGISYEQYF.

The V gene is TRBV4-1, the J gene TRBJ2-3; D is uncertain. Germline V gene sequence: CDR1 MGHRA, CDR2 YSYEKL. Trimming removed 4 bases at V and 3 bases at J, with 17 bases between. The CDR3 length is 16 residues. For the CDR3, the DNA is TGCGCCAGCAGCCCCCTACCCCCTATGGGTACAGATACGCAGTATTTT. Residues: CASSPLPPMGTDTQYF.

The chain carries TRBV19 and TRBJ1-1; 9 nucleotides match TRBD1. V shed 3 bases, J shed 6 bases, and the junction held 5 bases outside the gene matches. This CDR3 region has 14 residues. From germline, CDR1 is LNHDA and CDR2 SQIVND (reference sequence). Here the CDR3 DNA reads TGTGCCAGTAGTATCTTACAGGGGGCATCTGAAGCTTTCTTT. It is translated as CASSILQGASEAFF.

This rearrangement joins TRBV5-1 to TRBJ2-1; D remains unclear. Trimming removed 5 bases from V and 5 bases from J, with 5 bases in between. There are 11 residues in the CDR3. Germline V gene sequence: CDR1 SGHRS, CDR2 YFSETQ. The DNA for the CDR3 is TGCGCCAGCAGGTTTGACAATGAGCAGTTCTTC. It translates to CASRFDNEQFF. Full variable domain (outside the CDR3, taken from reference TRBV5-1 and TRBJ2-1): KAGVTQTPRYLIKTRGQQVTLSCSPISGHRSVSWYQQTPGQGLQFLFEYFSETQRNKGNFPGRFSGRQFSNSRSEMNVSTLELGDSALYLCASRFDNEQFFGPGTRLTVL.

The V call is TRBV14, the J call TRBJ2-3; no reliable D call. The germline CDR1 and CDR2 sequences are SGHDN and FVKESK. The germline V and J ends were trimmed by 2 bases and 6 bases, with 3 bases remaining between them. The CDR3 totals 11 residues. This CDR3 is CASSQWDTQYF. CDR3 nucleotide sequence: TGTGCCAGCAGCCAATGGGATACGCAGTATTTT.

This sequence joins TRBV11-3 and TRBJ1-1; D call uncertain. This CDR3 has 15 amino acids. Germline CDR1 reads SGHNT; CDR2 reads YENEEA. V lost 5 bases, J lost 1 base, and 14 bases lay in between. CDR3 protein: CASSKGGAENTEAFF. The CDR3 nucleotides are TGTGCCAGCAGCAAAGGAGGAGCAGAGAACACTGAAGCTTTCTTT.

The chain recombines TRBV28 with TRBJ1-2; 7 bases align to TRBD1. The CDR3 consists of 16 residues. CDR1 is MDHEN and CDR2 is SYDVKM in the germline V gene. The V segment lost 4 bases and the J segment 4 bases; nucleotides outside the gene matches: 12. The CDR3 region is CASSSGTAAIVYGYTF. CDR3 coding DNA: TGTGCCAGCAGTTCGGGGACAGCCGCCATAGTCTATGGCTACACCTTC.

The rearrangement joins TRBV7-3 to TRBJ2-1; 7 nucleotides agree with TRBD2. The CDR3 is made up of 15 amino acids. Germline CDR1 is SGHTA and CDR2 is FQGTGA. V was pared by 5 bases and J by 2 bases, with 6 bases of the junction left unmatched. The CDR3 loop reads CASSPLAGAYNEQFF. The CDR3 region has the DNA TGTGCCAGCAGCCCCTTGGCGGGAGCCTACAATGAGCAGTTCTTC.

V usage is TRBV3-1 (or the pseudogene TRBV3-2) and J usage is TRBJ1-5; the match to TRBD1 covers 8 bases. Trimming at V came to 5 bases and at J to 0 bases, leaving 3 bases not matched to a gene. Germline V gene lookup returns CDR1 LGHDT and CDR2 YNNKEL (reference sequence). The CDR3 has 15 amino acids. The CDR3 here is CASSYRGDSNQPQHF. CDR3 sequence (DNA): TGTGCCAGCAGCTACAGGGGGGATAGCAATCAGCCCCAGCATTTT.

The V gene is TRBV6-2 or TRBV6-3, the J gene TRBJ2-5; 10 bases match TRBD2. CDR1 and CDR2 from the germline V gene are MNHEY and SVGEGT. Unmatched junction bases numbered 9, after V lost 4 bases and J lost 4 bases. The CDR3 loop spans 16 amino acids. The CDR3: CASSLGLARTRETQYF. The CDR3 DNA reads TGTGCCAGCAGTTTGGGACTAGCGAGGACCCGAGAGACCCAGTACTTC.

The V call is TRBV19, the J call TRBJ1-2; D ambiguous. The ends were cut back, 1 base at V and 8 bases at J, with 8 bases in the middle. CDR3 length equals 12 residues. CDR1 and CDR2 from the germline V gene are LNHDA and SQIVND (reference sequence). CDR3: CASSIAGRGYTF. CDR3 DNA sequence: TGTGCCAGTAGTATAGCCGGTCGGGGCTACACCTTC. Full variable domain (remainder filled in from reference TRBV19 and TRBJ1-2): DGGITQSPKYLFRKEGQNVTLSCEQNLNHDAMYWYRQDPGQGLRLIYYSQIVNDFQKGDIAEGYSVSREKKESFPLTVTSAQKNPTAFYLCASSIAGRGYTFGSGTRLTVV.

CDR3 protein: CASSLGVLGTGTNEQFF. As DNA, the CDR3 is TGCGCCAGCAGCTTGGGGGTCCTCGGGACAGGGACCAATGAGCAGTTCTTC. The V call is TRBV5-1, the J call TRBJ2-1; 9 nucleotides align to TRBD1. CDR1 and CDR2 from the germline V gene are SGHRS and YFSETQ. The CDR3 has 17 amino acids. The V segment lost 0 bases and the J segment 6 bases; nucleotides outside the gene matches: 10.

The chain employs TRBV19 and TRBJ2-3; D might be TRBD2 (5 bases). Germline V lookup: CDR1 LNHDA, CDR2 SQIVND (reference sequence). Trimming removed 0 bases from V and 2 bases from J, with 6 bases in between. This CDR3 spans 14 amino acids. The CDR3 nucleotides read TGTGCCAGTAGTATAGAAGCGGCCACAGATACGCAGTATTTT. Encoded protein: CASSIEAATDTQYF.

The chain couples TRBV28 to TRBJ2-7; TRBD2 is a possible D gene (5 bases). CDR1 is MDHEN and CDR2 is SYDVKM in the germline V gene. This CDR3 has 13 amino acids. V was cut by 7 bases and J by 0 bases, with 10 bases left in between. CDR3 DNA: TGTGCCAGCACTCCGGGGTCCTCCTACGAGCAGTACTTC. As protein: CASTPGSSYEQYF.

This rearrangement joins TRBV23-1 to TRBJ1-5; D is unresolved. TRBV23-1 is marked as an open reading frame, function uncertain. The CDR3 covers 15 residues. V lost 3 bases to trimming and J lost 3 bases, with 12 bases between them. DNA for the CDR3: TGCGCCAGCAGTCACCTACCGGGGAACAATCAGCCCCAGCATTTT. It yields the protein CASSHLPGNNQPQHF.

The chain employs TRBV7-8 and TRBJ2-5, with D perhaps being TRBD1 or TRBD2 (6 bases each). The CDR3 is 16 residues long. In germline, CDR1 is SGHVS, CDR2 FQNEAQ. Trimming removed 1 base from V and 2 bases from J, with 14 bases in between. The CDR3 loop is CASSLGGAGLQETQYF. CDR3 in DNA: TGTGCCAGCAGCTTAGGGGGGGCAGGACTACAAGAGACCCAGTACTTC.

This CDR3 is CASSPRGNGNQPQHF. CDR3 in DNA: TGTGCCAGCAGCCCCAGGGGAAACGGCAATCAGCCCCAGCATTTT. The chain carries TRBV7-8 and TRBJ1-5, with D perhaps TRBD1 (6 bases). The V end was cut by 5 bases, the J end by 2 bases, with 13 bases between. Germline V gene sequence: CDR1 SGHVS, CDR2 FQNEAQ. This CDR3 comprises 15 residues.

The chain carries TRBV7-3 and TRBJ2-2; D ambiguous. Trimming stripped 5 bases from V and 7 bases from J, with 14 bases between. Germline V gene sequence: CDR1 SGHTA, CDR2 FQGTGA. This CDR3 contains 14 residues. The CDR3 sequence is CASSPRAENGELFF. CDR3 in DNA: TGTGCCAGCAGCCCCCGGGCAGAGAACGGGGAGCTGTTTTTT.